Included here is one TCR beta chain sequence, with context. CDR1 and CDR2 (germline): SGHDT, YYEEEE. The V end was cut by 4 bases, the J end by 3 bases, with 14 bases between. This CDR3 has 14 residues. This entry comes from a study of cytomegalovirus exposure and HLA in healthy donors. PCR involved 60 Vbeta and 13 Jbeta primers. The protocol was immunoSEQ multiplex PCR, while the TCRdb copy is restricted to in-frame clones and leaves out a portion. Of 100,000 or so clones listed, roughly four fifths are singletons. The clonotype originates from a human donor in good health. This chain connects TRBV5-6 to TRBJ2-7, with D tentatively TRBD1 (5 bases). Source material: PBMCs. DNA of the CDR3: TGTGCCAGCAGCCCCAGGCCGACAGTCTACGAGCAGTACTTC. Its protein is CASSPRPTVYEQYF.